A single sample is the source of the 7 T cell receptor beta chains below, sequenced in a study. Treg sorting used a CD4+CD25+CD127-/low gate. TCRdb fed the 5' RACE reads into MiXCR, producing one record per CDR3 protein. The data show about 32,000 distinct CDR3 sequences, roughly 27% seen once. The sequenced material came from tumor-infiltrating Tregs sorted from the breast tumor. Every receptor here comes from a female donor with breast cancer.

This clonotype came up many times. J is TRBJ2-7 and V is TRBV7-9, with TRBD2 matching over 14 bases. Trimming at V came to 5 bases and at J to 0 bases, leaving 6 bases not matched to a gene. Germline assignment: CDR1 SEHNR and CDR2 FQNEAQ (reference sequence). The CDR3 has 17 residues. The CDR3 DNA reads as TGTGCCAGCAGCACCGGGACTAGCGGGAGAGACTCCTACGAGCAGTACTTC. As protein: CASSTGTSGRDSYEQYF.

The chain joins TRBV12-3 or TRBV12-4 to TRBJ1-5, with 8 nucleotides matching TRBD1. The V and J ends lost 5 bases and 0 bases, in that order; junction bases with no gene match: 6. The CDR3 runs to 16 residues. The CDR3 here is CASSRRTGLSNQPQHF. CDR3 nucleotide sequence: TGTGCCAGCAGTCGGCGGACAGGGCTTAGCAATCAGCCCCAGCATTTT.

This clonotype was seen a few times. The gene calls are TRBV20-1 and TRBJ2-1; perhaps TRBD1 as D (6 bases). Germline CDR1 is DFQATT and CDR2 is SNEGSKA (reference sequence). This CDR3 is 13 amino acids long. The CDR3 sequence is CSAQGRSYNEQFF. The CDR3 DNA is TGCAGCGCACAGGGCCGGTCCTACAATGAGCAGTTCTTC.

Judged by abundance, this clonotype is medium-sized (0.01 to 0.1%). The chain links TRBV6-5 to TRBJ1-3, with D unresolved. The CDR3 is 11 residues long. V dropped 5 bases and J dropped 4 bases, with 3 bases sitting between them. Germline CDR1 MNHEY, CDR2 SVGAGI. The CDR3 DNA reads TGTGCCAGCAGTGGGGGAAACACCATATATTTT. It is translated as CASSGGNTIYF.

This clonotype was picked up a small number of times. The chain links TRBV27 to TRBJ2-1; maybe TRBD2 (5 bases). The germline V gene encodes CDR1 MNHEY and CDR2 SMNVEV (reference sequence). There are 15 residues in the CDR3. V lost 2 bases to trimming and J lost 5 bases, with 13 bases between them. Here the CDR3 DNA reads TGTGCCAGCAGTTTACTAGCCAGGATTAACAATGAGCAGTTCTTC. Translated: CASSLLARINNEQFF.

Concerning this clonotype: It may be a read error: a sequence one base away is much more abundant. The rearrangement joins TRBV6-5 to TRBJ2-1, with D perhaps being TRBD1 or TRBD2 (5 bases each). The CDR3 consists of 14 residues. Germline V gives CDR1 MNHEY, CDR2 SVGAGI. For the CDR3, the DNA is TGTGCCAGCAGCCCCGGGGCAGCCTACAATGAGCAGCTCTTC. Translation: CASSPGAAYNEQLF.

The chain couples TRBV9 to TRBJ2-3, with D possibly being TRBD2 (5 bases). This CDR3 spans 15 amino acids. With 0 bases removed from V and 2 bases from J, the gap between germline ends came to 10 bases. Germline V CDR1 and CDR2: SGDLS, YYNGEE. CDR3 in DNA: TGTGCCAGCAGCGTAGTCGGGGTTCTCACAGATACGCAGTATTTT. This sequence encodes CASSVVGVLTDTQYF.